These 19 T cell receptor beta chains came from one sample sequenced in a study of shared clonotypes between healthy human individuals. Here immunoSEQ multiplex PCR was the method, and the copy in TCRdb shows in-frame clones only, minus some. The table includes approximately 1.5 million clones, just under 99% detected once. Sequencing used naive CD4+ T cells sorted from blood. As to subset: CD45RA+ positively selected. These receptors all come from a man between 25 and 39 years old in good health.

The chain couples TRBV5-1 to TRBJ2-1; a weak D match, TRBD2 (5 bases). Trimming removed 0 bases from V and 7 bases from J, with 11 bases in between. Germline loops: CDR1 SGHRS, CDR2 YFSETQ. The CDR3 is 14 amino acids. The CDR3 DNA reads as TGCGCCAGCAGCTTGGAACTAGACGAGAATGAGCAGTTCTTC. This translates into CASSLELDENEQFF.

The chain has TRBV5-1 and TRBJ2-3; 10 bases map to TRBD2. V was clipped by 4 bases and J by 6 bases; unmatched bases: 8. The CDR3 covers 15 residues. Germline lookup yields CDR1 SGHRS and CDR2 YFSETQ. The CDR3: CASSAGTSVIDTQYF. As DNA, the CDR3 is TGCGCCAGCAGCGCCGGGACTAGCGTCATCGATACGCAGTATTTT.

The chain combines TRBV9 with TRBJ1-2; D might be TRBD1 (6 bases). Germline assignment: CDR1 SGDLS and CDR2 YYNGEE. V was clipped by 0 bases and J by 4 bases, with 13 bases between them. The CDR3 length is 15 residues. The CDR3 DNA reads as TGTGCCAGCAGCGTAGCTACAGGGAATTCCTATGGCTACACCTTC. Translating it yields CASSVATGNSYGYTF.

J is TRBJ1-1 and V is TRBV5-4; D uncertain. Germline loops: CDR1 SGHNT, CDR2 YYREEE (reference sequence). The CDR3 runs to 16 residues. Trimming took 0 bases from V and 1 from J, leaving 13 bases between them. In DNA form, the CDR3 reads TGTGCCAGCAGCTTGGATTTAGGGTTTTCGAACACTGAAGCTTTCTTT. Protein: CASSLDLGFSNTEAFF.

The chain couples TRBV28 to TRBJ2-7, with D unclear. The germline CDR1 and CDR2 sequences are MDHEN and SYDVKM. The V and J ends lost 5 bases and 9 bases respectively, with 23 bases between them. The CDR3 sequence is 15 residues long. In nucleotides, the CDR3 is TGTGCCAGCAGTCCCAGCAATAGCTTGAGTTTTGGGCAGTACTTC. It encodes CASSPSNSLSFGQYF. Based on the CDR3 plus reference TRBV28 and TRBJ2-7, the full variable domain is DVKVTQSSRYLVKRTGEKVFLECVQDMDHENMFWYRQDPGLGLRLIYFSYDVKMKEKGDIPEGYSVSREKKERFSLILESASTNQTSMYLCASSPSNSLSFGQYFGPGTRLTVT.

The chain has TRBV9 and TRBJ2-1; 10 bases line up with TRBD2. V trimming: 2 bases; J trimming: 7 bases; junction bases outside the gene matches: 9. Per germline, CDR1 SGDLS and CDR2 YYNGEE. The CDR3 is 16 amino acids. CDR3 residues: CASSVRTSGLNNEQFF. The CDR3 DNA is TGTGCCAGCAGCGTCCGGACTAGCGGCCTTAATAATGAGCAGTTCTTC.

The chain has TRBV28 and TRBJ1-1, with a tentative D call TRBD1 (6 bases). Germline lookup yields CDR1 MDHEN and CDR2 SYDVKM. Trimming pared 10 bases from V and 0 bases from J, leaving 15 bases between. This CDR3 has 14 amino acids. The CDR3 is CATGGTGMNTEAFF. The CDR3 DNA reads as TGTGCCACCGGGGGAACAGGGATGAACACTGAAGCTTTCTTT.

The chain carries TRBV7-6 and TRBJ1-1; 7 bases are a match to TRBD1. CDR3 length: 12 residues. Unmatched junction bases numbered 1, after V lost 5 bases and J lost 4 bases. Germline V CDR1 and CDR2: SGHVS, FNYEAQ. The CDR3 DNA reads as TGTGCCAGCAGCCAGGGGGGCACTGAAGCTTTCTTT. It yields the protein CASSQGGTEAFF.

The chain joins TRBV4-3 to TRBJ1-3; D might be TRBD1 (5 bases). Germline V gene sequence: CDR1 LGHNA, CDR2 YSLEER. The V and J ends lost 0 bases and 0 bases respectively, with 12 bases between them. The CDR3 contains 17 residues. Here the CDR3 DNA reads TGCGCCAGCAGCCAAGATTTGGGACTGGCCTCTGGAAACACCATATATTTT. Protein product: CASSQDLGLASGNTIYF.

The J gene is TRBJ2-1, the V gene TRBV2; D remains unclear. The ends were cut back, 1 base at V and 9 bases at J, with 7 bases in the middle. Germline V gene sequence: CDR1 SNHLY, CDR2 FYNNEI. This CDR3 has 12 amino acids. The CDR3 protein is CASSEGGREQFF. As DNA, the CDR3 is TGTGCCAGCAGTGAAGGAGGACGTGAGCAGTTCTTC.

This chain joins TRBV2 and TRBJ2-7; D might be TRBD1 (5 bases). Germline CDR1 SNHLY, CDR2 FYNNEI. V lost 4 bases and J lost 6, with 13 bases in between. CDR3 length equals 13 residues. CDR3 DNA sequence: TGTGCCAGCAGTGTAATGACAGCCCTCGAGCAGTACTTC. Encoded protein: CASSVMTALEQYF.

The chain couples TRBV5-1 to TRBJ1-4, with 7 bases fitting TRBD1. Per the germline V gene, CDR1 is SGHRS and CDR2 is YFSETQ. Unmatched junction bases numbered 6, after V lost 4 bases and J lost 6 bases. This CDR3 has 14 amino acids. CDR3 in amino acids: CASSPGGVDEKLFF. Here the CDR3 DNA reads TGCGCCAGCAGCCCAGGGGGAGTAGATGAAAAACTGTTTTTT.

The CDR3, as DNA: TGTGCCACATCGACCGGGGGGCCCCGGACTGAAGCTTTCTTT. Amino acids: CATSTGGPRTEAFF. The chain uses TRBV6-5 and TRBJ1-1; a weak D match, TRBD1 (6 bases). Germline CDR1 MNHEY, CDR2 SVGAGI. Trimming removed 10 bases at V and 5 bases at J, with 20 bases between. CDR3 length equals 14 residues.

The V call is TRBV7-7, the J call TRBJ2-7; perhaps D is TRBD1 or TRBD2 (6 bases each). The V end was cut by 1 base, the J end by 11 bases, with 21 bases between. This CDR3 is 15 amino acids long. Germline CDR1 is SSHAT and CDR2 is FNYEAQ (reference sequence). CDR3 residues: CASSLVGGQPRCEYF. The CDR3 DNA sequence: TGTGCCAGCAGCTTAGTTGGGGGGCAGCCCCGTTGTGAGTACTTC.

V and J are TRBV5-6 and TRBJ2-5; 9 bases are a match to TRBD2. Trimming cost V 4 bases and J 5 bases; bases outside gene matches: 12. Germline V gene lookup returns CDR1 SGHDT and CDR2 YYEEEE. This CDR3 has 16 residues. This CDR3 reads CASSRLREGGGETQYF. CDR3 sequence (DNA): TGTGCCAGCAGCCGTCTGCGGGAGGGCGGAGGGGAGACCCAGTACTTC.

The CDR3 spells CASSQDLGSNEQFF. CDR3 sequence (DNA): TGCGCCAGCAGCCAAGATCTAGGCAGCAATGAGCAGTTCTTC. V gene TRBV4-3 combines with J gene TRBJ2-1; D not resolved. Germline CDR1 LGHNA, CDR2 YSLEER. V dropped 0 bases and J dropped 6 bases, with 9 bases sitting between them. The CDR3 has 14 residues.

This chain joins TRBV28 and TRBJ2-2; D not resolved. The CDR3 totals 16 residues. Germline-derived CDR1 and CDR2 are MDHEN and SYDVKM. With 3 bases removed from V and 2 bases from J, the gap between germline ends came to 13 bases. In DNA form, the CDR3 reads TGTGCCAGCAGTTTGCTTGGCGGAACTAACACCGGGGAGCTGTTTTTT. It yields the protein CASSLLGGTNTGELFF.

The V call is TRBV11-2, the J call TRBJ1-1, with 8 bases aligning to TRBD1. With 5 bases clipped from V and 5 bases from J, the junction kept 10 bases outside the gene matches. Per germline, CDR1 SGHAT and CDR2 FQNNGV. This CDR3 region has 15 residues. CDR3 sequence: CASSPRTGLKTEAFF. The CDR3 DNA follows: TGTGCCAGCAGCCCCCGGACAGGGTTAAAGACTGAAGCTTTCTTT. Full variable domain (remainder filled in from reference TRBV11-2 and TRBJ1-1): EAGVAQSPRYKIIEKRQSVAFWCNPISGHATLYWYQQILGQGPKLLIQFQNNGVVDDSQLPKDRFSAERLKGVDSTLKIQPAKLEDSAVYLCASSPRTGLKTEAFFGQGTRLTVV.

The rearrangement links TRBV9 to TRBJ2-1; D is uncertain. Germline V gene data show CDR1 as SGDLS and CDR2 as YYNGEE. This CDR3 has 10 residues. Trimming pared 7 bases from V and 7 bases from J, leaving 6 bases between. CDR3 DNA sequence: TGTGCCAGCGCCGGAAATGAGCAGTTCTTC. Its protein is CASAGNEQFF.